The 27 T cell receptor beta chains reported below all come from one sample, sequenced in a study of cytomegalovirus exposure and HLA in healthy donors. The PCR had 60 Vbeta and 13 Jbeta primers. Libraries were prepared by immunoSEQ multiplex PCR; TCRdb keeps only in-frame clonotypes and omits some of them. The sample shows 110,000 or so clones, under 85% of them seen only once. Sequences were obtained from PBMCs. The receptors were gathered from a woman between 40 and 50 years old in good health and CMV-seropositive.

The rearrangement links TRBV4-2 to TRBJ2-4; the match to TRBD2 covers 10 bases. This CDR3 is 17 amino acids long. Per germline, CDR1 LGHNA and CDR2 YNFKEQ. Germline trimming cut 0 bases from V and 4 bases from J; bases unmatched to any gene: 6. CDR3 protein: CASSQDGLADLKNIQYF. In DNA form, the CDR3 reads TGTGCCAGCAGCCAAGATGGACTAGCGGACCTTAAAAACATTCAGTACTTC.

This clone has a handful of counts. The chain employs TRBV4-2 and TRBJ2-7, with a possible D match to TRBD1 (6 bases). Germline V gene lookup returns CDR1 LGHNA and CDR2 YNFKEQ. This CDR3 comprises 16 residues. Trimming pared 4 bases from V and 7 bases from J, leaving 23 bases between. The CDR3 bases are TGTGCCAGCAGCCCACCCTACAGGGACCCTTATGGGGAGCAGTACTTC. Translation gives CASSPPYRDPYGEQYF.

The sample holds one count of this clone. V gene TRBV27 combines with J gene TRBJ2-7; a possible D gene is TRBD2 (7 bases). The germline V gene has CDR1 MNHEY and CDR2 SMNVEV (reference sequence). V was cut by 4 bases and J by 6 bases, with 16 bases left in between. This CDR3 contains 14 residues. The CDR3 DNA sequence: TGTGCCAGCAGTTCCCCCCGGGGGGCAGGCGAGCAGTACTTC. It yields the protein CASSSPRGAGEQYF.

In this sample, this clone turned up a few times. The chain recombines TRBV29-1 with TRBJ2-1, with 9 bases fitting TRBD1. Germline V CDR1 and CDR2: SQVTM, ANQGSEA. The V and J ends lost 5 bases and 3 bases, in that order; junction bases with no gene match: 5. There are 14 residues in the CDR3. The CDR3 nucleotides are TGCAGCGTTCTCCGGGACAGGGACTACAATGAGCAGTTCTTC. Residues: CSVLRDRDYNEQFF.

V usage is TRBV7-2 and J usage is TRBJ1-3; D ambiguous. The CDR3 sequence is 14 residues long. Trimming pared 2 bases from V and 4 bases from J, leaving 9 bases between. The germline V gene has CDR1 SGHTA and CDR2 FQGNSA. CDR3: CASSLYGQGNTIYF. The CDR3 DNA sequence: TGTGCCAGCAGCTTATATGGGCAGGGAAACACCATATATTTT.

This chain joins TRBV11-2 and TRBJ1-2; D perhaps matches TRBD1 (6 bases). The V end lost 1 base, the J end lost 3 bases, and 12 bases lay between the germline ends. The CDR3 is made up of 15 amino acids. Germline V gene data show CDR1 as SGHAT and CDR2 as FQNNGV. CDR3 region: CASSLGTDRHYGYTF. CDR3 nucleotides: TGTGCCAGCAGCTTAGGGACAGACAGGCACTATGGCTACACCTTC.

The genes are TRBV10-3 and TRBJ2-7; D is unresolved. Germline assignment: CDR1 ENHRY and CDR2 SYGVKD. Trimming removed 2 bases from V and 0 bases from J, with 17 bases in between. CDR3 length: 17 amino acids. The CDR3 DNA sequence: TGTGCCATCAGTGAGACTAATAGACTTCTAAGCTCCTACGAGCAGTACTTC. Its protein product is CAISETNRLLSSYEQYF.

This clone has only one observation. The chain employs TRBV19 and TRBJ2-7, with TRBD1 identical over 11 bases. The J segment lost 4 bases and the V segment lost 6 bases, leaving 8 bases of the junction unmatched. Germline assignment: CDR1 LNHDA and CDR2 SQIVND (reference sequence). The CDR3 spans 15 residues. CDR3 protein: CASSTTGQGGYEQYF. Here the CDR3 DNA reads TGTGCCAGTAGCACGACGGGACAGGGGGGTTACGAGCAGTACTTC.

The chain has TRBV14 and TRBJ1-2; 9 nucleotides match TRBD1. With V trimmed by 4 bases and J by 5 bases, 8 bases remained unmatched. The germline CDR1 and CDR2 sequences are SGHDN and FVKESK. The CDR3 extends over 15 amino acids. The CDR3, as DNA: TGTGCCAGCAGCCCCCGACAGGGGGGTCGTTATGGCTACACCTTC. Amino acid sequence: CASSPRQGGRYGYTF. Complete variable domain (other parts from reference TRBV14 and TRBJ1-2): EAGVTQFPSHSVIEKGQTVTLRCDPISGHDNLYWYRRVMGKEIKFLLHFVKESKQDESGMPNNRFLAERTGGTYSTLKVQPAELEDSGVYFCASSPRQGGRYGYTFGSGTRLTVV.

The CDR3 coding sequence is TGTGCCAGCAGTGACCTCTACTACAATGAGCAGTTCTTC. Its translation is CASSDLYYNEQFF. The J gene is TRBJ2-1, the V gene TRBV6-1; no firm D call. The CDR3 is 13 residues long. The V end was cut by 3 bases, the J end by 3 bases, with 6 bases between. Germline V gene data show CDR1 as MNHNS and CDR2 as SASEGT.

The chain uses TRBV7-9 and TRBJ1-5; D gene ambiguous. The CDR3 sequence is 12 residues long. Germline loops: CDR1 SEHNR, CDR2 FQNEAQ (reference sequence). V was pared by 4 bases and J by 5 bases, with 6 bases between. The DNA of the CDR3 is TGTGCCAGCAGCTCTGACTATCAGCCCCAGCATTTT. Its translation is CASSSDYQPQHF.

This rearrangement joins TRBV18 to TRBJ2-3; D ambiguous. The length of the CDR3 is 14 residues. CDR1 is KGHSH, CDR2 LQKENI, per germline. Trimming took 3 bases from V and 4 from J, leaving 11 bases between them. CDR3 in amino acids: CASSPRLNADTQYF. In DNA, the CDR3 is TGTGCCAGCTCACCGAGACTTAACGCAGATACGCAGTATTTT.

A single count supports this clone. This chain joins TRBV7-6 and TRBJ2-1; D gene ambiguous. The CDR3 spans 12 residues. V lost 3 bases and J 7 bases, leaving 7 bases between the germline ends. In germline, CDR1 is SGHVS, CDR2 FNYEAQ. The CDR3 reads CASSFAANEQFF. CDR3 nucleotide sequence: TGTGCCAGCAGCTTCGCGGCTAATGAGCAGTTCTTC.

This clone was observed a single time. The chain employs TRBV28 and TRBJ2-2; 7 bases are a match to TRBD1. The CDR3 runs to 17 residues. Germline V CDR1 and CDR2: MDHEN, SYDVKM. V dropped 2 bases and J dropped 3; count of bases not matched to a gene: 9. In nucleotides, the CDR3 is TGTGCCAGCAGTTTAACCCCGGGACAGCCATACACCGGGGAGCTGTTTTTT. Amino acid sequence: CASSLTPGQPYTGELFF.

CDR3 sequence reads: CASSLAGRTSNTEAFF. The DNA of the CDR3 is TGTGCCAGCAGCTTAGCGGGTAGAACTTCGAACACTGAAGCTTTCTTT. The J gene is TRBJ1-1, the V gene TRBV11-2; D call uncertain. The V gene lost 1 base and the J gene lost 1 base, with 13 bases spanning the gap. The CDR3 is 16 residues long. Germline lookup yields CDR1 SGHAT and CDR2 FQNNGV.

This chain connects TRBV27 to TRBJ2-3; D is perhaps TRBD1 (6 bases). The CDR3 length is 13 residues. CDR1 and CDR2 (germline): MNHEY, SMNVEV (reference sequence). Trimming took off 5 bases at V and 3 bases at J, with 9 bases between the two ends. CDR3 in DNA: TGTGCCAGCAGTCCACAGGGTACAGATACGCAGTATTTT. This sequence encodes CASSPQGTDTQYF.

This clone was recorded a few times. Additional DNA sequences in this sample encode the identical CDR3. The chain combines TRBV6-4 with TRBJ2-3, with 7 bases that match TRBD1. The CDR3 runs to 14 residues. V was pared by 0 bases and J by 4 bases, with 1 base of the junction left unmatched. CDR1 and CDR2 (germline): MRHNA, SNTAGT. The CDR3 bases are TGTGCCAGCAGTGACTCTCAGGGGGCAGATACGCAGTATTTT. It encodes CASSDSQGADTQYF.

This clone was detected a few times. The rearrangement uses TRBV4-3 and TRBJ1-4; possible D gene TRBD1, 5 bases. Germline V gene data show CDR1 as LGHNA and CDR2 as YSLEER. The germline V and J ends were trimmed by 0 bases and 0 bases, with 26 bases remaining between them. The CDR3 covers 22 residues. CDR3 coding DNA: TGCGCCAGCAGCCAAGATGGTCTACCGGGACTCCCGATCCCCCCAACTAATGAAAAACTGTTTTTT. Protein sequence: CASSQDGLPGLPIPPTNEKLFF.

This clone was detected only once. The rearrangement links TRBV7-6 to TRBJ2-3; possible D gene TRBD1, 5 bases. The CDR3 spans 17 residues. CDR1 is SGHVS, CDR2 FNYEAQ, per germline. The V end was cut by 1 base, the J end by 6 bases, with 20 bases between. As DNA, the CDR3 is TGTGCCAGCAGCTTAGAAGGTAGCACCTTAGCAGGGGATACGCAGTATTTT. Translated: CASSLEGSTLAGDTQYF.

This clone was seen just once. The chain is built from TRBV15 and TRBJ2-5; 7 bases line up with TRBD2. CDR1 is LNHNV and CDR2 is YYDKDF in the germline V gene (reference sequence). Losses at the gene ends were 5 bases for V and 5 bases for J; bases not matched to a gene: 17. CDR3 length: 17 residues. CDR3 coding DNA: TGTGCCACCAGCGGGCCCGGGGGAGGGATGGCGGTGGAGACCCAGTACTTC. Translating it yields CATSGPGGGMAVETQYF. The full variable domain, in which reference TRBV15 and TRBJ2-5 provide the parts outside the CDR3, is DAMVIQNPRYQVTQFGKPVTLSCSQTLNHNVMYWYQQKSSQAPKLLFHYYDKDFNNEADTPDNFQSRRPNTSFCFLDIRSPGLGDTAMYLCATSGPGGGMAVETQYFGPGTRLLVL.

A few counts support this clone. The CDR3 is CASSDGRTSTDTQYF. CDR3 nucleotides: TGTGCCAGCAGTGACGGCAGGACTAGCACAGATACGCAGTATTTT. The rearrangement uses TRBV6-4 and TRBJ2-3; TRBD2 might be the D (5 bases). V lost 2 bases to trimming and J lost 0 bases, with 9 bases between them. This CDR3 comprises 15 residues. Germline assignment: CDR1 MRHNA and CDR2 SNTAGT.

This chain links TRBV5-4 with TRBJ2-7; D uncertain. Deletions cut 4 bases from V and 3 bases from J, with 17 bases between. Germline V CDR1 and CDR2: SGHNT, YYREEE (reference sequence). The CDR3 loop spans 15 amino acids. The CDR3 DNA sequence: TGTGCCAGCAGCCTGGGCCCCGGGTCTCTCTACGAGCAGTACTTC. Its protein product is CASSLGPGSLYEQYF.

The CDR3 sequence: CASSLEPGSETQYF. The CDR3 DNA reads TGTGCCAGCAGCTTAGAGCCGGGGTCAGAGACCCAGTACTTC. The rearrangement uses TRBV7-8 and TRBJ2-5, with D perhaps TRBD2 (5 bases). CDR3 length: 14 amino acids. V lost 1 base, J lost 4 bases, and 10 bases lay in between. The germline V gene has CDR1 SGHVS and CDR2 FQNEAQ.

The chain carries TRBV5-1 and TRBJ2-5; 7 positions agree with TRBD1. CDR1 SGHRS and CDR2 YFSETQ come from the germline V gene. This CDR3 contains 15 residues. After removal of 4 bases from V and 2 bases from J, the junction contained 8 bases not matched to a gene. DNA of the CDR3: TGCGCCAGCAGCCACCCGGGACAGAATCAAGAGACCCAGTACTTC. This codes for CASSHPGQNQETQYF.

The rearrangement joins TRBV25-1 to TRBJ1-4, with a possible D match to TRBD1 (5 bases). With 7 bases removed from V and 8 bases from J, the gap between germline ends came to 20 bases. The CDR3 has 15 amino acids. Germline V gene lookup returns CDR1 MGHDK and CDR2 SYGVNS. CDR3 bases: TGTGCCAGCACTGCCCCGGGGGAACGGGGGGAAAAACTGTTTTTT. It yields the protein CASTAPGERGEKLFF.

The V gene is TRBV18, the J gene TRBJ1-1; TRBD1 might be the D (5 bases). The germline gives CDR1 KGHSH, CDR2 LQKENI. V was cut by 1 base and J by 1 base, with 7 bases left in between. This CDR3 contains 14 residues. The CDR3 loop is CASSPLQGNTEAFF. Written as DNA, the CDR3 is TGTGCCAGCTCACCACTGCAGGGGAACACTGAAGCTTTCTTT.

The J gene is TRBJ2-1, the V gene TRBV18; 8 nucleotides match TRBD2. The CDR3 is made up of 15 amino acids. Trimming cost V 0 bases and J 4 bases; bases outside gene matches: 2. CDR1 is KGHSH, CDR2 LQKENI, per germline. This chain's CDR3 is CASSPPSGEYNEQFF. The CDR3 nucleotides are TGTGCCAGCTCACCACCTAGCGGGGAGTACAATGAGCAGTTCTTC.